The clone carrying this T cell receptor (beta chain) was counted at least ten times. Researchers barred patients who had uncontrolled infection, other autoimmune disease, pregnancy or lactation. The record originates from a study of T cells in Graves' hyperthyroidism and ophthalmopathy. Amplification of TCR beta CDR3 regions was performed using RNA transcripts as template. When the TCR CDR3 underwent first-round RT-PCR, the HTBI primer set was used. TCRdb called the multiplex PCR reads again in MiXCR, with one record for every CDR3 protein. The repertoire holds more than 500,000 distinct CDR3 sequences, 40% to 50% seen once, with about two fifths in the top ten. Trimming shortened V by 4 bases and J by 3 bases, and 13 bases separated the two germline ends. The CDR3 has 16 residues. Germline CDR1 and CDR2: ENHRY and SYGVKD.

This sequence originates from an adult woman with Graves' disease, either hyperthyroidism or ophthalmopathy (not recorded which). V gene TRBV10-3 combines with J gene TRBJ2-6, with D perhaps matching TRBD1 (6 bases). The source material was peripheral blood or thyroid tissue (not recorded which). The CDR3 spells CAISGRGSGGANVLTF. In nucleotides, the CDR3 is TGTGCCATCAGTGGTAGGGGGTCAGGTGGGGCCAACGTCCTGACTTTC.